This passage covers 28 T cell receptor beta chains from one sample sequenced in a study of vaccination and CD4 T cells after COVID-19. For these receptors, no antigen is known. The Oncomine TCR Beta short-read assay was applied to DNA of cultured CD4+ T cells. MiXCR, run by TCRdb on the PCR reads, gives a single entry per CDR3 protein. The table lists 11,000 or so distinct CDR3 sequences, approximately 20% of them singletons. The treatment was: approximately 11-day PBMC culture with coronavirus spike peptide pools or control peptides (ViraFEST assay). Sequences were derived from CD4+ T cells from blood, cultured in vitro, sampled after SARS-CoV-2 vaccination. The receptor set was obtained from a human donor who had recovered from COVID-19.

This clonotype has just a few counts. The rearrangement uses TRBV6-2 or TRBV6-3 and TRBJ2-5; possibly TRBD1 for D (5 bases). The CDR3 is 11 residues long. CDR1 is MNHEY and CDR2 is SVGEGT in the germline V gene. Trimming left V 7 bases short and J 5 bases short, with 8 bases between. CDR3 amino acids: CASNKGETQYF. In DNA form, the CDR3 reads TGTGCCAGCAATAAGGGGGAGACCCAGTACTTC.

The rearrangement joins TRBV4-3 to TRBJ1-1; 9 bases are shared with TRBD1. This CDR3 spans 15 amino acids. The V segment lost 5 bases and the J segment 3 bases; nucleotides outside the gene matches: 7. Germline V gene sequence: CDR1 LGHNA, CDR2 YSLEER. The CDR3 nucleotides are TGCGCCAGCAGCTCTTGGACAGGGGAGGACACTGAAGCTTTCTTT. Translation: CASSSWTGEDTEAFF.

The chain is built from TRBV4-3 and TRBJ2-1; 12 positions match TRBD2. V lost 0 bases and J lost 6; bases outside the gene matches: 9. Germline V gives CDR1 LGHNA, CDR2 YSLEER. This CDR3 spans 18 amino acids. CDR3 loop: CASSQDPRLAGDLNEQFF. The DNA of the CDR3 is TGCGCCAGCAGCCAAGATCCCAGACTAGCGGGAGACCTCAATGAGCAGTTCTTC.

The CDR3 DNA follows: TGCGCCAGCAGCCAAGATGGGCTAGCGGAGAACAATGAGCAGTTCTTC. It codes for CASSQDGLAENNEQFF. V usage is TRBV4-3 and J usage is TRBJ2-1; 7 bases fit TRBD2. Germline V CDR1 and CDR2: LGHNA, YSLEER. Losses at the gene ends were 0 bases for V and 5 bases for J; bases not matched to a gene: 7. The CDR3 spans 16 residues.

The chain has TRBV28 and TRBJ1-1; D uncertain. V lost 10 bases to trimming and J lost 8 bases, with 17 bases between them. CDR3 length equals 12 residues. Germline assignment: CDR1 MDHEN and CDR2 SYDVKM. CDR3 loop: CATVPPIGEAFF. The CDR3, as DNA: TGTGCCACCGTCCCCCCTATTGGCGAAGCTTTCTTT.

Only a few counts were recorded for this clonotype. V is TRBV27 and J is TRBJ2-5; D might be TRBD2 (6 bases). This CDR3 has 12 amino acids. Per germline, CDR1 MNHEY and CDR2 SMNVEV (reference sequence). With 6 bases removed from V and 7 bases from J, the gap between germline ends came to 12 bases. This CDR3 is CASRGAGRTQYF. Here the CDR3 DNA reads TGTGCCAGCAGGGGTGCCGGGAGGACCCAGTACTTC.

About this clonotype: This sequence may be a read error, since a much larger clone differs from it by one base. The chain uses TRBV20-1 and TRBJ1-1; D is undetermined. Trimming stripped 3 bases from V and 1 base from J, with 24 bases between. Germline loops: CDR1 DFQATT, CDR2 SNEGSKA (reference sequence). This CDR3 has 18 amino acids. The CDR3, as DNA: TGCAGTGCTAGTTACCCCCCAGGCCTTGGGCCGTCGAACACTGAAGCTTTCTTT. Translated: CSASYPPGLGPSNTEAFF.

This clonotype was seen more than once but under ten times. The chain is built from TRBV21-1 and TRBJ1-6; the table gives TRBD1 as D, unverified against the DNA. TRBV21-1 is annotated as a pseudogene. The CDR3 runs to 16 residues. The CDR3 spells CASNPNSTGDNSPLHF. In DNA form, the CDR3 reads TGTGCCAGCAACCCCAATTCCACAGGGGATAATTCACCCCTCCACTTT.

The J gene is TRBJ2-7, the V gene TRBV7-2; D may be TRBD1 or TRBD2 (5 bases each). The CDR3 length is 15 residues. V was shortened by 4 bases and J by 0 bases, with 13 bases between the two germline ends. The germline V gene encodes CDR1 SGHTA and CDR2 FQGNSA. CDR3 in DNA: TGTGCCAGCAGCTATGGAGGAAGGGGCTCCTACGAGCAGTACTTC. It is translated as CASSYGGRGSYEQYF. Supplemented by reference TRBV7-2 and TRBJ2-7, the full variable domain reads GAGVSQSPSNKVTEKGKDVELRCDPISGHTALYWYRQSLGQGLEFLIYFQGNSAPDKSGLPSDRFSAERTGGSVSTLTIQRTQQEDSAVYLCASSYGGRGSYEQYFGPGTRLTVT.

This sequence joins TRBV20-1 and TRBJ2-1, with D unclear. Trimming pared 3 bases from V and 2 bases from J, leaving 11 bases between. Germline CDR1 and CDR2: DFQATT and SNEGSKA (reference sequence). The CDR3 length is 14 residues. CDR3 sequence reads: CSASFTVPYNEQFF. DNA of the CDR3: TGCAGTGCTAGCTTTACGGTTCCCTACAATGAGCAGTTCTTC.

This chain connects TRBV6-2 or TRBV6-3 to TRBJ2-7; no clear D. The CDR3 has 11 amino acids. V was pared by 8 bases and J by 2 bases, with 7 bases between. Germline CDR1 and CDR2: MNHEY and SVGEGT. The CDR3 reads CASGRTYEQYF. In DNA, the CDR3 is TGTGCCAGCGGGCGAACCTACGAGCAGTACTTC.

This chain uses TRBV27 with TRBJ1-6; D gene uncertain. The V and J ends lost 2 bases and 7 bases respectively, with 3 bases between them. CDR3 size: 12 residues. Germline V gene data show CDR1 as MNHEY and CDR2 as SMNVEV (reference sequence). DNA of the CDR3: TGTGCCAGCAGTTTAGGCAATTCACCCCTCCACTTT. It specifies CASSLGNSPLHF.

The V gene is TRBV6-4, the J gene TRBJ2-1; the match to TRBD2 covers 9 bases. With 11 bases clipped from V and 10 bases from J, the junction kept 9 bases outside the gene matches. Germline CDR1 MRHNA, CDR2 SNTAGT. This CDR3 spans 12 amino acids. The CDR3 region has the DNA TGTGCCGATTCGGGACTAGCAAGCGAGCAGTTCTTC. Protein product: CADSGLASEQFF.

The CDR3 coding sequence is TGTGCCACCTCGGGGGGAGGGTACGAGCAGTACTTC. Protein: CATSGGGYEQYF. The chain joins TRBV10-3 to TRBJ2-7; 7 bases line up with TRBD2. Germline V lookup: CDR1 ENHRY, CDR2 SYGVKD. Trimming cost V 10 bases and J 4 bases; bases outside gene matches: 7. The CDR3 has 12 residues.

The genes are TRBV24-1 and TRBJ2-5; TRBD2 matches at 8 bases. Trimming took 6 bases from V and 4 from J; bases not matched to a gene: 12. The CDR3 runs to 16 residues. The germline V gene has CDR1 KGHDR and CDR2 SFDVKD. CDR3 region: CATSPGGAGIGETQYF. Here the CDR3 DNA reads TGTGCCACCAGTCCGGGGGGGGCTGGGATCGGAGAGACCCAGTACTTC.

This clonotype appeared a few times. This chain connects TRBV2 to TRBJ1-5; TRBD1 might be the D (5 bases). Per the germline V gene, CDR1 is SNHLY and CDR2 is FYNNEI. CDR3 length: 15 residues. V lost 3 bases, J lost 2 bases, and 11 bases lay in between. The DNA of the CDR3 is TGTGCCAGCAGTGATCAGGGAACGGGCAATCAGCCCCAGCATTTT. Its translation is CASSDQGTGNQPQHF.

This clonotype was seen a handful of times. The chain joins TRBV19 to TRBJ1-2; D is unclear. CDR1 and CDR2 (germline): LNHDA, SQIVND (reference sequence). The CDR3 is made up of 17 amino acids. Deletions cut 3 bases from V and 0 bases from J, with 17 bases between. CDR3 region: CASSMPSTAVPNYGYTF. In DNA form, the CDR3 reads TGTGCCAGTAGTATGCCGTCCACTGCGGTCCCTAACTATGGCTACACCTTC.

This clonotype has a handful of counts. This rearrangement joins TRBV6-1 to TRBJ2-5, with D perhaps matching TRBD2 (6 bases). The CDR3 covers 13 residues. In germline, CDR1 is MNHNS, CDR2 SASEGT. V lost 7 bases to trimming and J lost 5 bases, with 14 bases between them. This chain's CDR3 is CASTRMGGETQYF. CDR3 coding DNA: TGTGCCAGCACGAGAATGGGGGGTGAGACCCAGTACTTC.

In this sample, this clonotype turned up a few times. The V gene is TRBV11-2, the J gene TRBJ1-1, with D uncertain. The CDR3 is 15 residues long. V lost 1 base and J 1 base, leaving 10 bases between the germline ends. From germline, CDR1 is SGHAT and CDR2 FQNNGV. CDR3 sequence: CASSLGVGPNTEAFF. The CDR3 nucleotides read TGTGCCAGCAGCTTAGGTGTTGGCCCGAACACTGAAGCTTTCTTT.

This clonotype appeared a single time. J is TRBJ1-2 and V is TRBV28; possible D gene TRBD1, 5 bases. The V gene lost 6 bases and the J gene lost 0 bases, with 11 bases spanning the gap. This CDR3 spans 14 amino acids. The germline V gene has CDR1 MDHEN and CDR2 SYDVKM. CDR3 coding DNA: TGTGCCAGCAGAGTTTGGACAACTAACTATGGCTACACCTTC. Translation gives CASRVWTTNYGYTF.

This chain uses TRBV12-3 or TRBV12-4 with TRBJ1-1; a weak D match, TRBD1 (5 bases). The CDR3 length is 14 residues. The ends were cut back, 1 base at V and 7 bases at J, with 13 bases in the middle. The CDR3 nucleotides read TGTGCCAGCAGTTTAGGCCCCCGCCAGGGTGAAGCTTTCTTT. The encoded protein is CASSLGPRQGEAFF.

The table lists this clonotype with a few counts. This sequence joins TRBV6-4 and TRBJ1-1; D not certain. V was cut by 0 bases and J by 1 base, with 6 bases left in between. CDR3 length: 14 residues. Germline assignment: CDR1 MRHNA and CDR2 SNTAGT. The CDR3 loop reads CASSDSNRNTEAFF. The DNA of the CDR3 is TGTGCCAGCAGTGACTCGAACAGGAACACTGAAGCTTTCTTT.

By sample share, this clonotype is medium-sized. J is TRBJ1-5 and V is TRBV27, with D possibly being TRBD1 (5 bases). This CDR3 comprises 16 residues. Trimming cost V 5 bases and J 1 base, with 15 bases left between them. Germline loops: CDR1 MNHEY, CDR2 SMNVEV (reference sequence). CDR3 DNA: TGTGCCAGCAGTCGAACGACAGCCCTGAGCAATCAGCCCCAGCATTTT. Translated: CASSRTTALSNQPQHF.

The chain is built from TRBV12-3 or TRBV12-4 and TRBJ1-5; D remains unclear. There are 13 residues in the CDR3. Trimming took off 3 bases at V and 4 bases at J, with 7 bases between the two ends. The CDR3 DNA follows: TGTGCCAGCAGTTTGCAGCTGAATCAGCCCCAGCATTTT. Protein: CASSLQLNQPQHF.

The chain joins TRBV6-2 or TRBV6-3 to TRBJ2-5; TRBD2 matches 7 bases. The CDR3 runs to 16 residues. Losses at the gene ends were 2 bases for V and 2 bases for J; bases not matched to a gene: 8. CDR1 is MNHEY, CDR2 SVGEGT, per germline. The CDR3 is CASSYPAGRDQETQYF. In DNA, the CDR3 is TGTGCCAGCAGTTACCCAGCAGGGAGGGATCAAGAGACCCAGTACTTC.

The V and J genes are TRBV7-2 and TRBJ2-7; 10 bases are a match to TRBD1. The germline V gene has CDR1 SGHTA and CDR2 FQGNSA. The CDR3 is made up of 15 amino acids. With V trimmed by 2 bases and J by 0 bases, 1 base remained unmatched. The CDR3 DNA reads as TGTGCCAGCAGCTTATGGACAGGGGGCTCCTACGAGCAGTACTTC. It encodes CASSLWTGGSYEQYF.

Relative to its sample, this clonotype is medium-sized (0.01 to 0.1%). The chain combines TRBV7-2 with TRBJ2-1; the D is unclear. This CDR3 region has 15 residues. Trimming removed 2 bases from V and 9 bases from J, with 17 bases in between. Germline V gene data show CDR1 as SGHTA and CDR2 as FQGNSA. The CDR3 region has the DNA TGTGCCAGCAGCTTAACGGCACTTGCGGTGGGTGAGCAGTTCTTC. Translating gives CASSLTALAVGEQFF.

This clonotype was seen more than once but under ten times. CDR3 sequence reads: CASAASAYNEQFF. The CDR3 coding sequence is TGTGCCAGCGCGGCGTCGGCCTACAATGAGCAGTTCTTC. This chain joins TRBV9 and TRBJ2-1; D not certain. The CDR3 spans 13 residues. V lost 7 bases to trimming and J lost 2 bases, with 10 bases between them. Per germline, CDR1 SGDLS and CDR2 YYNGEE.